A single sample gave rise to the 28 T cell receptor beta chains below, sequenced in a study of immunodeficiency. Assay used: immunoSEQ multiplex PCR; TCRdb lists only in-frame clones, some missing. The sample lists some 1,500 clones, over 90% occurring once. The sequencing input was CD8+ T cells from blood. These receptors all stem from a human donor in good health.

This rearrangement joins TRBV28 to TRBJ2-7; a weak D match, TRBD1 (5 bases). Germline assignment: CDR1 MDHEN and CDR2 SYDVKM. This CDR3 is built from 12 residues. Trimming took off 11 bases at V and 0 bases at J, with 11 bases between the two ends. CDR3 DNA sequence: TGTGCCTGGTCGACAGACTCCTACGAGCAGTACTTC. Residues: CAWSTDSYEQYF.

This chain connects TRBV28 to TRBJ1-1; D unclear. The CDR3 is made up of 11 amino acids. Trimming shortened V by 3 bases and J by 3 bases, and 2 bases separated the two germline ends. CDR1 and CDR2 from the germline V gene are MDHEN and SYDVKM. CDR3 amino acids: CASSLDTEAFF. As DNA, the CDR3 is TGTGCCAGCAGTTTGGACACTGAAGCTTTCTTT.

V usage is TRBV6-5 and J usage is TRBJ1-1; D not resolved. The CDR3 is 13 amino acids. Germline CDR1 and CDR2: MNHEY and SVGAGI. V lost 7 bases to trimming and J lost 0 bases, with 9 bases between them. Written as DNA, the CDR3 is TGTGCCAGCATGTCGACAATGAACACTGAAGCTTTCTTT. It specifies CASMSTMNTEAFF.

This clone was observed a single time. The chain combines TRBV15 with TRBJ2-6; 9 bases fit TRBD1. Germline CDR1 LNHNV, CDR2 YYDKDF (reference sequence). Losses at the gene ends were 1 base for V and 0 bases for J; bases not matched to a gene: 7. The CDR3 has 19 residues. The CDR3 loop reads CATSRGGTGKLSGANVLTF. In DNA, the CDR3 is TGTGCCACCAGCAGAGGTGGGACAGGGAAACTCTCTGGGGCCAACGTCCTGACTTTC.

The chain uses TRBV21-1 and TRBJ1-3; the D segment call TRBD1 is taken from the table without a DNA check. TRBV21-1 is designated a pseudogene. The CDR3 sequence is 14 residues long. The CDR3 bases are TGTGCCAGCAGCAAAGCGACAGGGTGTCACACCATATATTTT. This sequence encodes CASSKATGCHTIYF.

V usage is TRBV27 and J usage is TRBJ1-4; the D gene is possibly TRBD1 (5 bases). Trimming pared 1 base from V and 7 bases from J, leaving 16 bases between. This CDR3 region has 16 residues. Germline assignment: CDR1 MNHEY and CDR2 SMNVEV (reference sequence). CDR3 sequence: CASSLFGDPRIEKLFF. CDR3 bases: TGTGCCAGCAGTTTATTCGGGGACCCCAGAATTGAAAAACTGTTTTTT.

The chain has TRBV2 and TRBJ1-6, with TRBD1 matching over 11 bases. V trimming: 6 bases; J trimming: 4 bases; junction bases outside the gene matches: 5. Germline-derived CDR1 and CDR2 are SNHLY and FYNNEI. The CDR3 is 16 residues long. CDR3 region: CASRGDRGTYNSPLHF. The CDR3 DNA reads TGTGCCAGCAGGGGGGACAGGGGGACATATAATTCACCCCTCCACTTT.

This chain uses TRBV27 with TRBJ1-5; TRBD1 aligns across 8 bases. J gave up 1 base and V 6 bases, and 11 bases lay outside the gene matches. The CDR3 has 17 amino acids. Germline lookup yields CDR1 MNHEY and CDR2 SMNVEV (reference sequence). CDR3 sequence: CASSSHLGQVSNQPQHF. As DNA, the CDR3 is TGTGCCAGCAGCTCTCACCTGGGACAGGTGAGCAATCAGCCCCAGCATTTT.

The V and J genes are TRBV5-8 and TRBJ1-4; 7 positions agree with TRBD1. The CDR3 spans 19 residues. Losses at the gene ends were 2 bases for V and 0 bases for J; bases not matched to a gene: 13. Germline loops: CDR1 SGHTS, CDR2 YDEGEE. The CDR3 spells CASSLPTGAPEATNEKLFF. The CDR3 nucleotides read TGTGCCAGCAGCTTACCTACAGGGGCCCCGGAGGCAACTAATGAAAAACTGTTTTTT.

CDR3 sequence (DNA): TGTGCCAGCAGTAACCGATTACCCTTTAGCAATCAGCCCCAGCATTTT. This encodes CASSNRLPFSNQPQHF. The genes are TRBV2 and TRBJ1-5; unclear D gene. Deletions cut 5 bases from V and 0 bases from J, with 14 bases between. The CDR3 is made up of 16 amino acids. Germline V gene sequence: CDR1 SNHLY, CDR2 FYNNEI.

The chain recombines TRBV13 with TRBJ2-7, with unresolved D. The CDR3 spans 12 residues. Germline V CDR1 and CDR2: PRHDT, FYEKMQ (reference sequence). V was cut by 3 bases and J by 1 base, with 4 bases left in between. The CDR3: CASSFVSYEQYF. CDR3 in DNA: TGTGCCAGCAGCTTTGTATCCTACGAGCAGTACTTC. The complete variable domain, with remaining parts taken from reference TRBV13 and TRBJ2-7, reads AAGVIQSPRHLIKEKRETATLKCYPIPRHDTVYWYQQGPGQDPQFLISFYEKMQSDKGSIPDRFSAQQFSDYHSELNMSSLELGDSALYFCASSFVSYEQYFGPGTRLTVT.

This clone was counted once. The chain is built from TRBV10-3 and TRBJ1-3; no clear D. Germline V gives CDR1 ENHRY, CDR2 SYGVKD. The CDR3 loop spans 18 amino acids. Trimming removed 7 bases from V and 0 bases from J, with 22 bases in between. CDR3 sequence: CAIIDSREGGSSGNTIYF. The CDR3 DNA follows: TGTGCCATCATAGATTCCCGCGAGGGAGGGTCCTCTGGAAACACCATATATTTT.

The rearrangement joins TRBV19 to TRBJ2-3, with 8 bases aligning to TRBD2. The CDR3 runs to 14 residues. Trimming cost V 5 bases and J 4 bases; bases outside gene matches: 5. Germline CDR1 reads LNHDA; CDR2 reads SQIVND (reference sequence). The CDR3 sequence: CASSVGGDSDTQYF. Here the CDR3 DNA reads TGTGCCAGTAGTGTCGGGGGGGACTCAGATACGCAGTATTTT. The whole variable domain, remainder taken from reference TRBV19 and TRBJ2-3, is DGGITQSPKYLFRKEGQNVTLSCEQNLNHDAMYWYRQDPGQGLRLIYYSQIVNDFQKGDIAEGYSVSREKKESFPLTVTSAQKNPTAFYLCASSVGGDSDTQYFGPGTRLTVL.

The rearrangement links TRBV4-1 to TRBJ1-4; maybe TRBD1 (5 bases). Trimming took 0 bases from V and 7 from J, leaving 12 bases between them. The CDR3 consists of 15 residues. CDR1 MGHRA and CDR2 YSYEKL come from the germline V gene. The CDR3 DNA is TGCGCCAGCAGCCAAGATTCGGGACCCTCTGAAAAACTGTTTTTT. Translating gives CASSQDSGPSEKLFF.

The gene calls are TRBV2 and TRBJ1-1; 7 bases are shared with TRBD1. CDR1 is SNHLY and CDR2 is FYNNEI in the germline V gene. There are 13 residues in the CDR3. V lost 9 bases, J lost 0 bases, and 4 bases stayed unmatched. CDR3 in amino acids: CASRQGMNTEAFF. The CDR3 nucleotides read TGTGCCAGTCGACAGGGAATGAACACTGAAGCTTTCTTT.

The chain is built from TRBV27 and TRBJ2-3; D possibly corresponds to TRBD2 (6 bases). Germline-derived CDR1 and CDR2 are MNHEY and SMNVEV (reference sequence). CDR3 length: 15 residues. Trimming cost V 1 base and J 4 bases, with 12 bases left between them. The CDR3 DNA reads as TGTGCCAGCAGTTTATTGCGGGGTGGTTCAGATACGCAGTATTTT. Translating it yields CASSLLRGGSDTQYF.

The rearrangement links TRBV2 to TRBJ2-1; the D is unclear. CDR3 size: 14 residues. Germline-derived CDR1 and CDR2 are SNHLY and FYNNEI. V lost 7 bases and J lost 3, with 13 bases in between. The DNA for the CDR3 is TGTGCCAGCACCTCCTCCGGAGTCTACAATGAGCAGTTCTTC. Translation gives CASTSSGVYNEQFF. Variable domain in full (rest from reference TRBV2 and TRBJ2-1): EPEVTQTPSHQVTQMGQEVILRCVPISNHLYFYWYRQILGQKVEFLVSFYNNEISEKSEIFDDQFSVERPDGSNFTLKIRSTKLEDSAMYFCASTSSGVYNEQFFGPGTRLTVL.

The chain recombines TRBV11-2 with TRBJ2-7; TRBD1 matches at 9 bases. V trimming: 6 bases; J trimming: 3 bases; junction bases outside the gene matches: 12. From germline, CDR1 is SGHAT and CDR2 FQNNGV. The CDR3 totals 16 residues. For the CDR3, the DNA is TGTGCCAGCAGTGTCAGTCCGGGACAGGGTTTCTACGAGCAGTACTTC. This gives the protein CASSVSPGQGFYEQYF. The full variable domain, completed using reference TRBV11-2 and TRBJ2-7, is EAGVAQSPRYKIIEKRQSVAFWCNPISGHATLYWYQQILGQGPKLLIQFQNNGVVDDSQLPKDRFSAERLKGVDSTLKIQPAKLEDSAVYLCASSVSPGQGFYEQYFGPGTRLTVT.

The genes are TRBV6-5 and TRBJ1-2; TRBD1 matches 7 bases. This CDR3 contains 13 residues. V trimming: 6 bases; J trimming: 5 bases; junction bases outside the gene matches: 6. Germline CDR1 reads MNHEY; CDR2 reads SVGAGI. The CDR3 DNA follows: TGTGCCAGCAGAAGAGACAGGGAGTATGGCTACACCTTC. It codes for CASRRDREYGYTF.

The chain carries TRBV2 and TRBJ1-6; D is unclear. Germline V gene sequence: CDR1 SNHLY, CDR2 FYNNEI. The CDR3 is 15 residues long. V was clipped by 10 bases and J by 1 base, with 14 bases between them. The CDR3, as DNA: TGTGCCAAACAAGGTCGTGAATCCTATAATTCACCCCTCCACTTT. It yields the protein CAKQGRESYNSPLHF.

V is TRBV6-5 and J is TRBJ1-3; D remains ambiguous. CDR3 length: 13 amino acids. Germline lookup yields CDR1 MNHEY and CDR2 SVGAGI. V was trimmed by 2 bases and J by 15 bases, leaving 17 bases between them. The CDR3 protein is CASSYGRSSPQYF. CDR3 bases: TGTGCCAGCAGTTACGGTCGGAGCTCGCCCCAATATTTT.

The chain couples TRBV27 to TRBJ2-5; D tentatively fits TRBD1 or TRBD2 (5 bases each). CDR1 MNHEY and CDR2 SMNVEV come from the germline V gene (reference sequence). The CDR3 is made up of 19 amino acids. V lost 0 bases and J lost 4, with 24 bases in between. CDR3 loop: CASSLSWDLVTRGVETQYF. The DNA for the CDR3 is TGTGCCAGCAGTTTATCGTGGGACCTCGTTACTAGAGGAGTAGAGACCCAGTACTTC.

This chain links TRBV5-4 with TRBJ1-6; a possible D gene is TRBD1 (5 bases). The V gene lost 0 bases and the J gene lost 6 bases, with 7 bases spanning the gap. Germline CDR1 SGHNT, CDR2 YYREEE (reference sequence). The CDR3 loop spans 14 amino acids. CDR3 amino acids: CASSLEQGNSPLHF. The CDR3 DNA sequence: TGTGCCAGCAGCTTGGAGCAGGGTAATTCACCCCTCCACTTT.

The genes are TRBV2 and TRBJ2-1; maybe TRBD2 (6 bases). The V gene's germline CDR1 is SNHLY and CDR2 FYNNEI. The CDR3 is made up of 16 amino acids. Trimming shortened V by 3 bases and J by 1 base, and 13 bases separated the two germline ends. The CDR3 protein is CASSDVSGGSYNEQFF. In DNA form, the CDR3 reads TGTGCCAGCAGTGACGTTAGCGGTGGGTCCTACAATGAGCAGTTCTTC.

The DNA of the CDR3 is TGCGCCAGCAGCCAAGATGGCGGGGGCTCCTACAATGAGCAGTTCTTC. Protein product: CASSQDGGGSYNEQFF. The chain has TRBV4-1 and TRBJ2-1, with TRBD2 matching over 7 bases. This CDR3 is built from 16 residues. Germline values: CDR1 MGHRA, CDR2 YSYEKL. V lost 0 bases to trimming and J lost 0 bases; unmatched junction nucleotides: 2.

V usage is TRBV24-1 and J usage is TRBJ1-5, with unresolved D. The germline V and J ends were trimmed by 2 bases and 8 bases, with 15 bases remaining between them. Germline CDR1 is KGHDR and CDR2 is SFDVKD. The CDR3 contains 15 residues. CDR3 region: CATSDWVGYIEPQHF. CDR3 coding DNA: TGTGCCACCAGTGATTGGGTAGGCTACATTGAGCCCCAGCATTTT.

This chain connects TRBV29-1 to TRBJ1-5, with TRBD1 matching 11 bases. Germline V gene data show CDR1 as SQVTM and CDR2 as ANQGSEA. V lost 6 bases, J lost 6 bases, and 7 bases stayed unmatched. The length of the CDR3 is 14 residues. CDR3 in DNA: TGCAGCGTCCACGGACAGGGGGCAGTTCAGCCCCAGCATTTT. Protein: CSVHGQGAVQPQHF.

The chain recombines TRBV9 with TRBJ2-1, with unresolved D. Trimming shortened V by 3 bases and J by 7 bases, and 8 bases separated the two germline ends. CDR1 and CDR2 (germline): SGDLS, YYNGEE. This CDR3 has 12 amino acids. The CDR3 spells CASSGMGNEQFF. The CDR3 DNA follows: TGTGCCAGCAGCGGTATGGGGAATGAGCAGTTCTTC.